Listed below are T cell receptor beta chains from one sample, sequenced in a study of OX40 agonist ivuxolimab in advanced cancers. Data came from immunoSEQ multiplex PCR; TCRdb stores just in-frame clones and leaves some out. The sample contains about 46,000 clones, 90% to 95% of which appear only once. Source: CD4+ or CD8+ T cells sorted from blood, taken in a trial of the OX40 agonist ivuxolimab. The receptors were sampled from an adult with an advanced solid tumor such as melanoma, head and neck, liver or kidney cancer. CDR3s include the opening cysteine and the closing phenylalanine or tryptophan. A D gene is named only where the DNA matches it firmly. Clone size, where shown, is once, few, many, or a class for clones that have expanded.

v_call	j_call	d_call	clone_size	cdr3_nt	cdr3_aa
TRBV4-1	TRBJ2-2	TRBD1	.	TGCGCCAGCAGCCAGTGGACAGGGGATAGGATCGGGGAGCTGTTTTTT	CASSQWTGDRIGELFF
TRBV7-6	TRBJ2-3	.	.	TGTGCCAGCAGCTTAGTGGTGGGACCCTCCACAGATACGCAGTATTTT	CASSLVVGPSTDTQYF
TRBV27	TRBJ2-7	TRBD1	once	TGTGCCAGCAGTCCACACCCCGGGACAGGGATCTCCTACGAGCAGTACTTC	CASSPHPGTGISYEQYF
TRBV5-1	TRBJ2-5	TRBD1	.	TGCGCCAGCAGCCCAGGGGGCCAGGGGCTAGAGACCCAGTACTTC	CASSPGGQGLETQYF
TRBV11-2	TRBJ2-1	.	.	TGTGCCAGCAGCCCCGGGAGCCTCAATGAGCAGTTCTTC	CASSPGSLNEQFF
TRBV27	TRBJ1-5	.	once	TGTGCCAGCAGATCCATACCGGAGGGAAACCAGCCCCAGCATTTT	CASRSIPEGNQPQHF
TRBV6-1	TRBJ2-3	TRBD1	.	TGTGCCAGCAGTGAATTAGACAGGGGGCACACAGATACGCAGTATTTT	CASSELDRGHTDTQYF
TRBV10-2	TRBJ2-7	TRBD2	.	TGCGCCACCAAAGCGGGGGTTCAGGGCGAGCAGTACTTC	CATKAGVQGEQYF
TRBV5-6	TRBJ2-3	TRBD2	.	TGTGCCAGCAGCTTTGTAAAAGCGGGAAACACAGATACGCAGTATTTT	CASSFVKAGNTDTQYF
TRBV9	TRBJ2-1	TRBD2	.	TGTGCCAGCAGCTTCGGACTAGCGGGAGCGGGAGAGCAGTTCTTC	CASSFGLAGAGEQFF
TRBV15	TRBJ2-7	TRBD2	.	TGTGCCACCAGCAGAGTGGCTAGCGGGAGAAACGAGCAGTACTTC	CATSRVASGRNEQYF
TRBV27	TRBJ2-4	.	.	TGTGCCAGCAGTTTCTCTAGCTCCCGGAACATTCAGTACTTC	CASSFSSSRNIQYF
TRBV6-5	TRBJ1-1	.	.	TGTGCCAGCTCCATGGGGGGGAACACTGAAGCTTTCTTT	CASSMGGNTEAFF
TRBV9	TRBJ2-2	.	.	TGTGCCAGCAACGGGGGCCTAGCGACCGGGGAGCTGTTTTTT	CASNGGLATGELFF
TRBV4-1	TRBJ2-7	.	.	TGCGCCAGCAGCCAGGTCGGGGGCTACGAGCAGTACTTC	CASSQVGGYEQYF
TRBV30	TRBJ2-2	TRBD1	.	TGTGCCTGGAGTTTGTGGGGACAGGCAATGCAATACGCGAACACCGGGGAGCTGTTTTTT	CAWSLWGQAMQYANTGELFF
TRBV9	TRBJ2-3	TRBD1	.	TGTGCCAGCAGCCCAAGACAGGGGCCCCCAGATACGCAGTATTTT	CASSPRQGPPDTQYF
TRBV27	TRBJ2-7	TRBD1	.	TGTGCCAGCAGTTCGTCCCCCGGGACAGGGCCCGAGCAGTACTTC	CASSSSPGTGPEQYF
TRBV7-3	TRBJ2-2	TRBD1	.	TGTGCCAGCAGCTTAATCAGGGGGCGGAACACCGGGGAGCTGTTTTTT	CASSLIRGRNTGELFF
TRBV5-4	TRBJ2-3	TRBD2	few	TGTGCCAGCAGCCCCCGGACTAGCGGGAGCCCCGATACGCAGTATTTT	CASSPRTSGSPDTQYF
TRBV6-5	TRBJ2-1	.	.	TGTGCCAGCGGTTCAACAGGGAGGTATGGTGAGCAGTTCTTC	CASGSTGRYGEQFF
TRBV18	TRBJ2-3	TRBD1	.	TGTGCCAGCTCACCTGGACAGGGGAATATGTGGGATACGCAGTATTTT	CASSPGQGNMWDTQYF
TRBV7-9	TRBJ1-4	.	.	TGTGCCAGCAGCTTAGAGTTTACAGGAAGAAATGAAAAACTGTTTTTT	CASSLEFTGRNEKLFF
TRBV7-9	TRBJ2-1	TRBD1	.	TGTGCCAGCAGCTTGGGGGACAGGGAAAATGAGCAGTTCTTC	CASSLGDRENEQFF
TRBV7-9	TRBJ1-5	TRBD1	few	TGTGCCAGCAGCCCCGACAGGGGGAATCAGCCCCAGCATTTT	CASSPDRGNQPQHF
TRBV4-3	TRBJ1-4	.	.	TGCGCCAGCAGCCCGGACGCAACTAATGAAAAACTGTTTTTT	CASSPDATNEKLFF
TRBV7-9	TRBJ2-7	.	.	TGTGCCAGCAGCGGAGTCCGGGACTTTGCCTACGAGCAGTACTTC	CASSGVRDFAYEQYF
TRBV9	TRBJ2-3	TRBD2	.	TGTGCCAGCAGCACTCGACTAGCGGGAGGCCCAGATACGCAGTATTTT	CASSTRLAGGPDTQYF
TRBV9	TRBJ1-4	.	.	TGTGCCAGCAGTCCCAATACTAATGAAAAACTGTTTTTT	CASSPNTNEKLFF
TRBV19	TRBJ2-1	TRBD2	.	TGTGCCAGTAACCCCGGGAGGGTCCCCTACAATGAGCAGTTCTTC	CASNPGRVPYNEQFF
TRBV15	TRBJ2-5	TRBD2	.	TGTGCCACCAGCAGACCGTGGGGAGGGAAGACCCAGTACTTC	CATSRPWGGKTQYF